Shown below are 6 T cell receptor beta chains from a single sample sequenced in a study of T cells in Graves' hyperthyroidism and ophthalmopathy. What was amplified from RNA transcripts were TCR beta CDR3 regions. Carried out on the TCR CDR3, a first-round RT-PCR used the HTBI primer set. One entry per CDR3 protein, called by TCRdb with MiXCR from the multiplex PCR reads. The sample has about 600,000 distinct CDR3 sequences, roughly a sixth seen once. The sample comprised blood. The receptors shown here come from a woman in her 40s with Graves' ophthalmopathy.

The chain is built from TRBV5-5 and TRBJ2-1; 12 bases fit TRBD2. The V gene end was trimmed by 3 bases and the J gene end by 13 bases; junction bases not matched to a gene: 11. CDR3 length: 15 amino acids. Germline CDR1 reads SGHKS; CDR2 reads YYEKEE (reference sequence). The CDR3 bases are TGTGCCAGCAGCTCTACTAGCGGGGGGTTCTCCGTTCAGTTCTTC. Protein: CASSSTSGGFSVQFF.

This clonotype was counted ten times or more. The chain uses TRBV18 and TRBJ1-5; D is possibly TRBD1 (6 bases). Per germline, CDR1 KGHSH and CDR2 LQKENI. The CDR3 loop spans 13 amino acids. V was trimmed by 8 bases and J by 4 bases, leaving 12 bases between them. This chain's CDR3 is CASTTGQNQPQHF. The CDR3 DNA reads TGTGCCAGCACGACAGGTCAAAATCAGCCCCAGCATTTT. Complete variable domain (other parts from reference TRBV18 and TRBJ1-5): NAGVMQNPRHLVRRRGQEARLRCSPMKGHSHVYWYRQLPEEGLKFMVYLQKENIIDESGMPKERFSAEFPKEGPSILRIQQVVRGDSAAYFCASTTGQNQPQHFGDGTRLSIL.

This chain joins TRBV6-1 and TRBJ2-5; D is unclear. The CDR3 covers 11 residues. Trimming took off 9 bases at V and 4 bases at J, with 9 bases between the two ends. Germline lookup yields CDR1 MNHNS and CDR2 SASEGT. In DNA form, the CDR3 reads TGTGCCAGACGACCGGGAGAGACCCAGTACTTC. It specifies CARRPGETQYF.

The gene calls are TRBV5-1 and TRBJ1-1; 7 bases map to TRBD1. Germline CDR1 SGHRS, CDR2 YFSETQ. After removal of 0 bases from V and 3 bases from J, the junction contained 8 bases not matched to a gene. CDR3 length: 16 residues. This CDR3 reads CASSLVGGGADTEAFF. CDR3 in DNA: TGCGCCAGCAGCTTGGTTGGAGGGGGCGCGGACACTGAAGCTTTCTTT.

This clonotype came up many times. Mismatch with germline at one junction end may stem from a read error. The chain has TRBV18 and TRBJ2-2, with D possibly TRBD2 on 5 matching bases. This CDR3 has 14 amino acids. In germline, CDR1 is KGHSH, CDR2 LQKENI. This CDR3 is CASSPLANTGELFF. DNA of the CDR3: TGTGCCAGCTCCCCACTAGCGAACACCGGGGAGCTGTTTTTT.

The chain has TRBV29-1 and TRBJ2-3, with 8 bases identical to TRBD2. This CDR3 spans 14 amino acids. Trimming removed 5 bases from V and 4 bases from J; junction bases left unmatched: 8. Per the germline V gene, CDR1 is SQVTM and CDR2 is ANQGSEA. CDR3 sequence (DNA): TGCAGCGTTTTGGCGGGAGGTTCTGCAGATACGCAGTATTTT. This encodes CSVLAGGSADTQYF.